Listed below are T cell receptor beta chains from one sample, sequenced in a study of Ad26.COV2.S vaccination and SARS-CoV-2 variants. The table came from immunoSEQ multiplex PCR; TCRdb's copy has only in-frame clones and leaves some out. The repertoire has about 400,000 clones, 75% to 90% of them found once; the top ten carry approximately 1.9%. The material was peripheral blood, obtained in a trial of Ad26.COV2.S vaccine versus placebo. Receptors were obtained from a person aged 18-60 years who received the Ad26.COV2.S COVID-19 vaccine or a placebo. Both conserved end residues are part of each CDR3. Each record gives: clone size, V gene, J gene, D gene, CDR3 DNA, CDR3 protein. A D gene is named only where the DNA matches it firmly. The size of a clone is reported for some rows only, either as once, few or many, or as a class for expanded clones.

clone_size: .; v_call: TRBV19; j_call: TRBJ2-1; d_call: .; cdr3_nt: TGTGCCAGTAGTGGGGGGCTAGCGGAGTCCTCCTACAATGAGCAGTTCTTC; cdr3_aa: CASSGGLAESSYNEQFF
clone_size: once; v_call: TRBV19; j_call: TRBJ2-5; d_call: TRBD1; cdr3_nt: TGTGCCAGTAGTAAACCGTCCGGGACAGGGGAAGAGACCCAGTACTTC; cdr3_aa: CASSKPSGTGEETQYF
clone_size: once; v_call: TRBV19; j_call: TRBJ1-4; d_call: .; cdr3_nt: TGTGCCAGTAGTTCCGGAACTAATGAAAAACTGTTTTTT; cdr3_aa: CASSSGTNEKLFF
clone_size: .; v_call: TRBV7-6; j_call: TRBJ1-2; d_call: TRBD1; cdr3_nt: TGTGCCAGCAGCCGGGACAGGAACTATGGCTACACCTTC; cdr3_aa: CASSRDRNYGYTF
clone_size: .; v_call: TRBV6-5; j_call: TRBJ2-7; d_call: TRBD2; cdr3_nt: TGTGCCAGCAGATTGACTAGCGGGAGTTACGAGCAGTACTTC; cdr3_aa: CASRLTSGSYEQYF
clone_size: .; v_call: TRBV9; j_call: TRBJ1-4; d_call: TRBD1; cdr3_nt: TGTGCCAGCAGCGAGGACAGGGGGGACGAAAAACTGTTTTTT; cdr3_aa: CASSEDRGDEKLFF
clone_size: .; v_call: TRBV11-2; j_call: TRBJ2-3; d_call: TRBD2; cdr3_nt: TGTGCCAGCAGCTTTTACCTTCTAGCGGGGCGGGCAGATACGCAGTATTTT; cdr3_aa: CASSFYLLAGRADTQYF
clone_size: .; v_call: TRBV30; j_call: TRBJ2-2; d_call: TRBD2; cdr3_nt: TGTGCCTGCAAGACTAGCGGGAAAGACACCGGGGAGCTGTTTTTT; cdr3_aa: CACKTSGKDTGELFF
clone_size: .; v_call: TRBV12-3/TRBV12-4; j_call: TRBJ1-2; d_call: .; cdr3_nt: TGTGCCAGCAGCCCCAGGGGCAGCTATGGCTACACCTTC; cdr3_aa: CASSPRGSYGYTF
clone_size: once; v_call: TRBV5-1; j_call: TRBJ2-1; d_call: .; cdr3_nt: TGCGCCAGCAGCGTCCGGCCCCCCATCAATGAGCAGTTCTTC; cdr3_aa: CASSVRPPINEQFF
clone_size: .; v_call: TRBV28; j_call: TRBJ2-1; d_call: TRBD2; cdr3_nt: TGTGCCAGCAGTGACCCCTTAGCGGGAGGGCACAATGAGCAGTTCTTC; cdr3_aa: CASSDPLAGGHNEQFF
clone_size: few; v_call: TRBV6-5; j_call: TRBJ1-6; d_call: TRBD1; cdr3_nt: TGTGCCAGCAGGGACAGGGTTTCACCCCTCCACTTT; cdr3_aa: CASRDRVSPLHF
clone_size: .; v_call: TRBV11-3; j_call: TRBJ2-5; d_call: .; cdr3_nt: TGTGCCAGCAGCTTAAGATGGGGGGACAGACAAGAGACCCAGTACTTC; cdr3_aa: CASSLRWGDRQETQYF
clone_size: .; v_call: TRBV5-6; j_call: TRBJ1-5; d_call: .; cdr3_nt: TGTGCCAGCAGCGAAAGTAGCAATCAGCCCCAGCATTTT; cdr3_aa: CASSESSNQPQHF
clone_size: .; v_call: TRBV6-5; j_call: TRBJ2-7; d_call: TRBD1; cdr3_nt: TGTGCCAGCAGACAGGGGCCTAACTCCTACGAGCAGTACTTC; cdr3_aa: CASRQGPNSYEQYF
clone_size: .; v_call: TRBV27; j_call: TRBJ2-7; d_call: TRBD1; cdr3_nt: TGTGCCAGCAGTATCAGACAGGGCCGGGGCTACGAGCAGTACTTC; cdr3_aa: CASSIRQGRGYEQYF
clone_size: .; v_call: TRBV6-5; j_call: TRBJ1-2; d_call: .; cdr3_nt: TGTGCCAGCAGTTACGACGGTACCTATGGCTACACCTTC; cdr3_aa: CASSYDGTYGYTF
clone_size: .; v_call: TRBV11-3; j_call: TRBJ2-1; d_call: .; cdr3_nt: TGTGCCAGCAGCTTAACCAGCAGAATTTACAATGAGCAGTTCTTC; cdr3_aa: CASSLTSRIYNEQFF
clone_size: .; v_call: TRBV7-2; j_call: TRBJ2-7; d_call: .; cdr3_nt: TGTGCCAGCAGCACGGGACTCGGAACCTACGAGCAGTACTTC; cdr3_aa: CASSTGLGTYEQYF
clone_size: .; v_call: TRBV20-1; j_call: TRBJ2-6; d_call: .; cdr3_nt: TGCAGTGCTAGTAATAGGGACACGGCCCCTGGGGCCAACGTCCTGACTTTC; cdr3_aa: CSASNRDTAPGANVLTF
clone_size: .; v_call: TRBV27; j_call: TRBJ2-1; d_call: .; cdr3_nt: TGTGCCAGCTGGGGACTCACCTCCGGCAATGAGCAGTTCTTC; cdr3_aa: CASWGLTSGNEQFF
clone_size: .; v_call: TRBV9; j_call: TRBJ2-2; d_call: .; cdr3_nt: TGTGCCAGCAGCGGATTAGCCCTAGAGGGGACCGGGGAGCTGTTTTTT; cdr3_aa: CASSGLALEGTGELFF
clone_size: .; v_call: TRBV4-2; j_call: TRBJ1-2; d_call: TRBD1; cdr3_nt: TGTGCCAGCAGCCAAGACGGGACAGTTAACTATGGCTACACCTTC; cdr3_aa: CASSQDGTVNYGYTF
clone_size: .; v_call: TRBV5-4; j_call: TRBJ1-6; d_call: .; cdr3_nt: TGTGCCAGCAGCTTGTACGGGGGCAACAATTCACCCCTCCACTTT; cdr3_aa: CASSLYGGNNSPLHF
clone_size: .; v_call: TRBV27; j_call: TRBJ2-2; d_call: .; cdr3_nt: TGTGCCAGCAGGGCTAGCGTCTACACCGGGGAGCTGTTTTTT; cdr3_aa: CASRASVYTGELFF
clone_size: .; v_call: TRBV2; j_call: TRBJ2-5; d_call: .; cdr3_nt: TGTGCCAGCAGGGACGGGGTACAAGAGACCCAGTACTTC; cdr3_aa: CASRDGVQETQYF
clone_size: .; v_call: TRBV19; j_call: TRBJ2-1; d_call: .; cdr3_nt: TGTGCCAGTAGTATTCCTGACGGAGGCGGCCCTTCCTACAATGAGCAGTTCTTC; cdr3_aa: CASSIPDGGGPSYNEQFF
clone_size: few; v_call: TRBV7-2; j_call: TRBJ1-3; d_call: TRBD1; cdr3_nt: TGTGCCAGCAGCTTAGTAGGGGACAGGACTGGAAACACCATATATTTT; cdr3_aa: CASSLVGDRTGNTIYF
clone_size: .; v_call: TRBV27; j_call: TRBJ1-2; d_call: .; cdr3_nt: TGTGCCAGCAGTGACCCGGTTGGCTATGGCTACACCTTC; cdr3_aa: CASSDPVGYGYTF
clone_size: .; v_call: TRBV6-5; j_call: TRBJ2-2; d_call: TRBD2; cdr3_nt: TGTGCCAGCAGCCACGGGGAGGGTTTCACCGGGGAGCTGTTTTTT; cdr3_aa: CASSHGEGFTGELFF
clone_size: .; v_call: TRBV10-3; j_call: TRBJ1-4; d_call: .; cdr3_nt: TGTGCCATCGGATCAGATACCCTGGGCCGTAATGAAAAACTGTTTTTT; cdr3_aa: CAIGSDTLGRNEKLFF
clone_size: .; v_call: TRBV7-6; j_call: TRBJ2-5; d_call: TRBD2; cdr3_nt: TGTGCCAGCAGTCTAGCGGGAGAGGGCGGTGAGACCCAGTACTTC; cdr3_aa: CASSLAGEGGETQYF
clone_size: .; v_call: TRBV6-2/TRBV6-3; j_call: TRBJ2-1; d_call: TRBD2; cdr3_nt: TGTGCCAGCAGTTGGTCCGGGAGGGCTGGTGAGCAGTTCTTC; cdr3_aa: CASSWSGRAGEQFF
clone_size: .; v_call: TRBV6-5; j_call: TRBJ1-2; d_call: .; cdr3_nt: TGTGCCAGCAGTCCCGGGGGGCAGAACTATGGCTACACCTTC; cdr3_aa: CASSPGGQNYGYTF
clone_size: .; v_call: TRBV24-1; j_call: TRBJ2-7; d_call: .; cdr3_nt: TGTGCCACCAGTGATGCGGCAAGGGGCTACGAGCAGTACTTC; cdr3_aa: CATSDAARGYEQYF
clone_size: once; v_call: TRBV7-2; j_call: TRBJ2-2; d_call: TRBD2; cdr3_nt: TGTGCCAGCAGCCGGGCGGGAGTAGGCGGGGAGCTGTTTTTT; cdr3_aa: CASSRAGVGGELFF
clone_size: .; v_call: TRBV28; j_call: TRBJ1-5; d_call: TRBD1; cdr3_nt: TGTGCCAGCACCAGACTGGAGGCAGGGGGCTTGAAACCCCAGCATTTT; cdr3_aa: CASTRLEAGGLKPQHF
clone_size: .; v_call: TRBV3-1/TRBV3-2; j_call: TRBJ2-5; d_call: TRBD2; cdr3_nt: TGTGCCAGCACCCTAGACCAAACTAGCGGCCAAGAGACCCAGTACTTC; cdr3_aa: CASTLDQTSGQETQYF
clone_size: .; v_call: TRBV20-1; j_call: TRBJ2-5; d_call: TRBD2; cdr3_nt: TGCAGTGCTAGTGGGGCGGGAGGGCCGCAGACCCAGTACTTC; cdr3_aa: CSASGAGGPQTQYF
clone_size: .; v_call: TRBV12-2; j_call: TRBJ2-2; d_call: .; cdr3_nt: TGTGCAAGTCGCCCAGGTGTAGCGGGAGGGCCGAACACCGGGGAGCTGTTTTTT; cdr3_aa: CASRPGVAGGPNTGELFF
clone_size: .; v_call: TRBV6-5; j_call: TRBJ2-3; d_call: .; cdr3_nt: TGTGCCAGCTACAGACAGCGGGTCACAGATACGCAGTATTTT; cdr3_aa: CASYRQRVTDTQYF
clone_size: .; v_call: TRBV5-6; j_call: TRBJ2-1; d_call: .; cdr3_nt: TGTGCCAGCAGCTTTACAGGGAATGAGCAGTTCTTC; cdr3_aa: CASSFTGNEQFF
clone_size: .; v_call: TRBV5-5; j_call: TRBJ2-1; d_call: TRBD2; cdr3_nt: TGTGCCAGCAGCCCGGGAGGCACGAGTGAGCAGTTCTTC; cdr3_aa: CASSPGGTSEQFF
clone_size: once; v_call: TRBV5-1; j_call: TRBJ2-3; d_call: .; cdr3_nt: TGCGCCAGCAGCTTGGACCCGTCCACAGATACGCAGTATTTT; cdr3_aa: CASSLDPSTDTQYF
clone_size: .; v_call: TRBV5-1; j_call: TRBJ2-7; d_call: TRBD2; cdr3_nt: TGCGCCAGCAGCTTGGCTGGCGGGAGGCGGGAGCAGTACTTC; cdr3_aa: CASSLAGGRREQYF
clone_size: .; v_call: TRBV24-1; j_call: TRBJ2-2; d_call: .; cdr3_nt: TGTGCCACCGAGGCAACGAACACCGGGGAGCTGTTTTTT; cdr3_aa: CATEATNTGELFF
clone_size: .; v_call: TRBV3-1/TRBV3-2; j_call: TRBJ1-5; d_call: TRBD1; cdr3_nt: TGTGCCAGCAGCCCCTTTAGACAGGGGGATCAGCCCCAGCATTTT; cdr3_aa: CASSPFRQGDQPQHF
clone_size: .; v_call: TRBV7-8; j_call: TRBJ2-5; d_call: TRBD2; cdr3_nt: TGTGCCAGCAGCCTAGGACTAGCGGGGTTCCAAGAGACCCAGTACTTC; cdr3_aa: CASSLGLAGFQETQYF
clone_size: .; v_call: TRBV5-1; j_call: TRBJ1-1; d_call: .; cdr3_nt: TGCGCCAGCAGGCAAAATCAGGGATGGACTGAAGCTTTCTTT; cdr3_aa: CASRQNQGWTEAFF
clone_size: .; v_call: TRBV28; j_call: TRBJ1-5; d_call: .; cdr3_nt: TGTGCCAGCAGTTCGGGACTCGTAATGGCCCCTTATCAGCCCCAGCATTTT; cdr3_aa: CASSSGLVMAPYQPQHF
clone_size: .; v_call: TRBV4-3; j_call: TRBJ2-7; d_call: TRBD1; cdr3_nt: TGCGCCAGCAGCCAAGATGGCCAGGGGGCCGTCTACGAGCAGTACTTC; cdr3_aa: CASSQDGQGAVYEQYF
clone_size: .; v_call: TRBV29-1; j_call: TRBJ2-1; d_call: .; cdr3_nt: TGCAGCGTTGCCGGGAGTTCGGGCGACCGAGTGGGCAATGAGCAGTTCTTC; cdr3_aa: CSVAGSSGDRVGNEQFF
clone_size: .; v_call: TRBV7-3; j_call: TRBJ1-2; d_call: .; cdr3_nt: TGTGCCAGCAGCTTACTAGGCCCAGCTACCCAGCGTGATGGCTACACCTTC; cdr3_aa: CASSLLGPATQRDGYTF
clone_size: .; v_call: TRBV15; j_call: TRBJ2-1; d_call: .; cdr3_nt: TGTGCCACCAGCAGAGATCGGAGGGGTCCCTACAATGAGCAGTTCTTC; cdr3_aa: CATSRDRRGPYNEQFF
clone_size: many; v_call: TRBV4-2; j_call: TRBJ2-7; d_call: .; cdr3_nt: TGTGCCAGCAGCCCCCAGGGACCCAGGGGAGGGGGACCTTACGAGCAGTACTTC; cdr3_aa: CASSPQGPRGGGPYEQYF